A selection of T cell receptor beta chains follows, all from one sample in a study of T cell responses to AZD1222 COVID-19 vaccine. Profiling relied on immunoSEQ multiplex PCR, and the TCRdb table lists in-frame clones only, not all of them. The profile shows approximately 71,000 clones, 80% to 85% of them singletons. This specimen was peripheral blood, taken on day 0 of AZD1222 vaccination. The origin of the receptors is an adult in good health. CDR3s include the opening cysteine and the closing phenylalanine or tryptophan. A D gene is named only where the DNA matches it firmly. For some rows the clone size is stated as once, few or many, or as a class when expanded; others skip it.

v_gene	d_gene	abundance	j_gene	CDR3aa	CDR3nt
TRBV4-3	TRBD2	.	TRBJ2-2	CASSQVLLGLAGSGELFF	TGCGCCAGCAGCCAAGTCCTCCTTGGCCTAGCGGGGTCCGGGGAGCTGTTTTTT
TRBV30	.	.	TRBJ2-5	CAWRRTGTQETQYF	TGTGCCTGGAGACGAACAGGGACCCAAGAGACCCAGTACTTC
TRBV5-4	TRBD1	.	TRBJ1-1	CASSGTENTEAFF	TGTGCCAGCAGCGGGACAGAGAACACTGAAGCTTTCTTT
TRBV11-2	.	.	TRBJ1-1	CASSLGGWTANTEAFF	TGTGCCAGCAGCTTAGGAGGTTGGACAGCGAACACTGAAGCTTTCTTT
TRBV3-1/TRBV3-2	.	.	TRBJ1-3	CASSQEGQAKNTIYF	TGTGCCAGCAGCCAAGAAGGGCAGGCTAAAAACACCATATATTTT
TRBV11-2	.	.	TRBJ1-2	CASSPGHGYGYTF	TGTGCCAGCAGCCCAGGACACGGCTATGGCTACACCTTC
TRBV6-5	TRBD1	.	TRBJ1-2	CASRNPGQGARGYTF	TGTGCCAGCAGAAATCCGGGACAGGGGGCGCGAGGCTACACCTTC
TRBV19	.	.	TRBJ1-2	CASSIVRTGTISLTF	TGTGCCAGTAGTATTGTCAGGACGGGCACCATATCCCTCACCTTC
TRBV11-2	.	.	TRBJ1-2	CASRPVGRNWGYTF	TGTGCCAGCAGACCAGTCGGGCGGAACTGGGGCTACACCTTC
TRBV28	.	.	TRBJ1-2	CASSPGPFGYTF	TGTGCCAGCAGCCCTGGGCCCTTCGGCTACACCTTC
TRBV6-6	.	.	TRBJ1-3	CASSYRREGNTIYF	TGTGCCAGCAGTTACCGACGTGAGGGAAACACCATATATTTT
TRBV7-8	TRBD1	few	TRBJ2-5	CASSHGMRTGGTQYF	TGTGCCAGCAGCCATGGGATGCGGACAGGGGGGACCCAGTACTTC
TRBV3-1/TRBV3-2	.	.	TRBJ1-3	CASSQDRFKKLSGNTIYF	TGTGCCAGCAGCCAAGATCGTTTTAAGAAACTCTCTGGAAACACCATATATTTT
TRBV15	.	.	TRBJ2-1	CATSRDLTENEQFF	TGTGCCACCAGCAGAGATCTAACGGAGAATGAGCAGTTCTTC
TRBV18	.	once	TRBJ1-1	CASSPPGQMNTEAFF	TGTGCCAGCTCACCACCTGGACAAATGAACACTGAAGCTTTCTTT
TRBV11-3	TRBD1	.	TRBJ2-5	CASSPDRAGETQYF	TGTGCCAGCAGCCCGGACAGGGCCGGAGAGACCCAGTACTTC
TRBV28	TRBD2	.	TRBJ2-1	CASSFLAGGYNEQFF	TGTGCCAGCAGTTTCCTAGCGGGGGGGTACAATGAGCAGTTCTTC
TRBV9	.	.	TRBJ2-2	CASSVEGDSSTGELFF	TGTGCCAGCAGCGTAGAGGGTGACAGTAGCACCGGGGAGCTGTTTTTT
TRBV28	.	.	TRBJ1-5	CASSSPGGGYGNQPQHF	TGTGCCAGCAGTTCCCCGGGGGGGGGTTATGGCAATCAGCCCCAGCATTTT
TRBV30	.	.	TRBJ1-1	CAWRFTGYGEAFF	TGTGCCTGGAGATTCACAGGGTACGGTGAAGCTTTCTTT
TRBV18	TRBD1	.	TRBJ2-7	CASSPRDSSYEQYF	TGTGCCAGCTCACCACGGGACAGCTCCTACGAGCAGTACTTC
TRBV6-5	.	.	TRBJ1-1	CASSSGTMNTEAFF	TGTGCCAGCAGCTCCGGTACAATGAACACTGAAGCTTTCTTT
TRBV6-1	.	.	TRBJ1-2	CASSEAMGVGYTF	TGTGCCAGCAGTGAAGCTATGGGGGTTGGCTACACCTTC
TRBV4-1	.	once	TRBJ2-1	CASSQGQGGDNEQFF	TGCGCCAGCAGCCAAGGGCAGGGGGGAGACAATGAGCAGTTCTTC
TRBV19	.	.	TRBJ1-3	CASSIGVGTDSGNTIYF	TGTGCCAGTAGTATTGGGGTCGGGACGGACTCTGGAAACACCATATATTTT
TRBV28	.	few	TRBJ1-1	CASKPGQGLTEAFF	TGTGCCAGCAAACCGGGGCAGGGCCTCACTGAAGCTTTCTTT
TRBV10-3	.	few	TRBJ1-3	CAIKGAGGNTIYF	TGTGCCATCAAGGGCGCGGGTGGAAACACCATATATTTT
TRBV19	.	.	TRBJ1-5	CASSARQYSNQPQHF	TGTGCCAGTAGTGCAAGACAGTATAGCAATCAGCCCCAGCATTTT
TRBV30	TRBD1	.	TRBJ2-7	CASRQGGKAWYF	TGTGCCTCAAGACAGGGGGGTAAAGCATGGTACTTC
TRBV7-2	.	.	TRBJ1-3	CASSLARGNTIYF	TGTGCCAGCAGCTTAGCGCGGGGGAACACCATATATTTT
TRBV7-7	TRBD1	.	TRBJ1-2	CASSSAPGTGWGRRGIGYTF	TGTGCTAGCAGCTCTGCCCCCGGGACAGGGTGGGGTCGCCGGGGAATAGGCTACACCTTC
TRBV30	.	.	TRBJ1-4	CAWSVAPINEKLFF	TGTGCCTGGAGTGTCGCCCCGATTAATGAAAAACTGTTTTTT
TRBV5-1	.	.	TRBJ1-4	CASSLGGSGNEKLFF	TGCGCCAGCAGCTTGGGTGGCAGCGGGAATGAAAAACTGTTTTTT
TRBV10-2	.	.	TRBJ1-4	CASSGTSGSSEKLFF	TGCGCCAGCAGTGGCACCTCAGGGTCTAGTGAAAAACTGTTTTTT
TRBV11-2	TRBD2	.	TRBJ2-3	CASSPRGGRTDTQYF	TGTGCCAGCAGCCCACGGGGGGGCCGGACAGATACGCAGTATTTT
TRBV27	TRBD2	few	TRBJ2-7	CASSPQRGPSYEQYF	TGTGCCAGCAGCCCCCAGCGGGGCCCCTCCTACGAGCAGTACTTC
TRBV7-7	TRBD2	.	TRBJ2-3	CASSKTSGHTDTQYF	TGTGCTAGCAGCAAGACTAGCGGCCACACAGATACGCAGTATTTT